These T cell receptor beta chains were read from a single sample in a study of tumor-infiltrating lymphocytes in localized non-small cell lung cancer. The table came from immunoSEQ multiplex PCR; TCRdb's copy has only in-frame clones and leaves some out. The sample lists over 15,000 clones; about 69% were seen once. The sequencing sample was made of lung tumor tissue. These receptors were obtained from a human donor with non-small cell lung cancer. The CDR3 runs from the conserved cysteine through the conserved F or W. Each record gives: D gene, V gene, clone size, J gene, CDR3 DNA, CDR3 protein. D genes are given only for firm matches. For some rows the clone size is stated as once, few or many, or as a class when expanded; others skip it.

.	TRBV10-3	.	TRBJ2-7	TGTGCCATCAGGGCGCAGGGAGGAGCATCCGAGCAGTACTTC	CAIRAQGGASEQYF
.	TRBV11-2	.	TRBJ2-7	TGTGCCAGCAGCTTGGAACCTAGTGGCTACGAGCAGTACTTC	CASSLEPSGYEQYF
TRBD1	TRBV6-1	few	TRBJ1-3	TGTGCCAGCAGTGTTGGGACAGGGAGTGACACCATATATTTT	CASSVGTGSDTIYF
.	TRBV13	.	TRBJ2-1	TGTGCCAGCAGCTTGTCGGCTAGCAGTTACAATGAGCAGTTCTTC	CASSLSASSYNEQFF
.	TRBV9	few	TRBJ1-6	TGTGCCAGCAGCGTATCGCAGAGTAATTCACCCCTCCACTTT	CASSVSQSNSPLHF
TRBD2	TRBV9	few	TRBJ2-1	TGTGCCAGCAGCGTAGGAGCGGGAAGCTCCTACAATGAGCAGTTCTTC	CASSVGAGSSYNEQFF
.	TRBV6-5	few	TRBJ2-7	TGTGCCAGCAGAATCCCCGGGACGGACTACGAGCAGTACTTC	CASRIPGTDYEQYF
TRBD1	TRBV14	.	TRBJ2-7	TGTGCCAGCAGCCAAGATCCGGACAGGTTCTACGAGCAGTACTTC	CASSQDPDRFYEQYF
.	TRBV9	.	TRBJ2-5	TGTGCCAGCAGCCGAGGGGGGGGTCGCCAGTACTTC	CASSRGGGRQYF
TRBD2	TRBV5-1	.	TRBJ2-1	TGCGCCAGCAGCTTTTCGACTAGCGCAGATGAGCAGTTCTTC	CASSFSTSADEQFF
.	TRBV18	.	TRBJ1-2	TGTGCCAGCTCACCAGACAGGAATTATGGCTACACCTTC	CASSPDRNYGYTF
TRBD1	TRBV18	.	TRBJ2-2	TGTGCCAGCTCACCGGGACAGACGAACACCGGGGAGCTGTTTTTT	CASSPGQTNTGELFF
.	TRBV4-1	.	TRBJ2-5	TGCGCCAGCAGCCCAGGGGTGGTAGCCCGAGAGACCCAGTACTTC	CASSPGVVARETQYF
TRBD2	TRBV9	.	TRBJ2-1	TGTGCCAGCAGCGTTATGGGCGGGGGGCCTAATGAGCAGTTCTTC	CASSVMGGGPNEQFF
.	TRBV7-2	.	TRBJ2-7	TGTGCCAGCAGCTTAGCAGGGTCCTACGAGCAGTACTTC	CASSLAGSYEQYF
.	TRBV5-1	.	TRBJ2-3	TGCGCCAGCAGCTCCCTCGATACGCAGTATTTT	CASSSLDTQYF
.	TRBV5-1	.	TRBJ1-3	TGCGCCAGCAGCTTGGGACAGCCGACCTCTGGAAACACCATATATTTT	CASSLGQPTSGNTIYF
.	TRBV6-1	.	TRBJ2-3	TGTGCCAGCAGTGAAGCGCTCGTAAATACGCAGTATTTT	CASSEALVNTQYF
.	TRBV5-6	.	TRBJ2-7	TGTGCCAGCAGCCACGACAACTACGAGCAGTACTTC	CASSHDNYEQYF
TRBD1	TRBV29-1	once	TRBJ2-7	TGCAGCGTAACAGACAGGGGCCTCTCCTACGAGCAGTACTTC	CSVTDRGLSYEQYF
.	TRBV6-4	.	TRBJ2-1	TGTGCCAGCGGAAAACAGGGAAGCTCCTACAATGAGCAGTTCTTC	CASGKQGSSYNEQFF
.	TRBV6-5	.	TRBJ2-1	TGTGCCAGCAGTTACAGGGGCTACAATGAGCAGTTCTTC	CASSYRGYNEQFF
TRBD1	TRBV7-8	.	TRBJ2-3	TGTGCCAGCAGCTTGGGGACAGGGAGCACAGATACGCAGTATTTT	CASSLGTGSTDTQYF
.	TRBV18	.	TRBJ1-4	TGTGCCAGCTCACCGTTGCAGGGCGGGGAAAAACTGTTTTTT	CASSPLQGGEKLFF
TRBD2	TRBV29-1	.	TRBJ2-3	TGCAGCGTGGGGACTAGCGGGAGGGAAGATACGCAGTATTTT	CSVGTSGREDTQYF
.	TRBV10-3	.	TRBJ1-1	TGTGCCACCTACGACAGCGGATTGAACACTGAAGCTTTCTTT	CATYDSGLNTEAFF
TRBD1	TRBV19	.	TRBJ2-7	TGTGCCAGTAGCCCTGGGACAGGGAACTACGAGCAGTACTTC	CASSPGTGNYEQYF
TRBD2	TRBV18	.	TRBJ2-1	TGTGCCAGCTCACCGGTGATAGCGGGAGGAGGTGAGCAGTTCTTC	CASSPVIAGGGEQFF
.	TRBV6-5	large	TRBJ1-1	TGTGCCAGCAGTTACTCACAGGGATACACTGAAGCTTTCTTT	CASSYSQGYTEAFF
TRBD1	TRBV7-8	.	TRBJ2-5	TGTGCCAGCAGGCCTGGACAGGGGAAAGGCTGGCCCCAGTACTTC	CASRPGQGKGWPQYF
.	TRBV27	.	TRBJ2-5	TGTGCCAGCAGTTTTTCTGGACCCCAAGAGACCCAGTACTTC	CASSFSGPQETQYF
TRBD1	TRBV30	.	TRBJ1-5	TGTGCCTACACAGGGGGGGCTAATCAGCCCCAGCATTTT	CAYTGGANQPQHF
TRBD2	TRBV6-5	.	TRBJ2-2	TGTGCCAGCAAGGAGCGGGGGGGCGGGGAGCTGTTTTTT	CASKERGGGELFF
.	TRBV19	.	TRBJ2-3	TGTGCCAGTAATAACATCACAGATACGCAGTATTTT	CASNNITDTQYF
.	TRBV30	.	TRBJ1-1	TGTGCCTGGATTCATCCGGGGGGAGCTTTCTTT	CAWIHPGGAFF
.	TRBV6-5	.	TRBJ2-3	TGTGCCAGCAGTTACTCGCCCAACTCTGTCACAGATACGCAGTATTTT	CASSYSPNSVTDTQYF
.	TRBV27	.	TRBJ2-2	TGTGCCAGCAGTTTAAGTGGGGCATACACCGGGGAGCTGTTTTTT	CASSLSGAYTGELFF
.	TRBV2	.	TRBJ1-2	TGTGCCAGCAGGGAGGCGGGCTACGCTAACTATGGCTACACCTTC	CASREAGYANYGYTF
.	TRBV29-1	.	TRBJ2-7	TGCAGCGTTGAGCCAAGCGGAAAGCCCTACGAGCAGTACTTC	CSVEPSGKPYEQYF
.	TRBV5-1	few	TRBJ2-3	TGCGCCAGCAGTCGGCAGGAGAGCACAGATACGCAGTATTTT	CASSRQESTDTQYF
.	TRBV7-9	.	TRBJ1-4	TGTGCCAGCAGCTTAGGCTGGGGCGCGGATGAAAAACTGTTTTTT	CASSLGWGADEKLFF
TRBD1	TRBV19	medium-sized	TRBJ2-7	TGTGCCAGTAGAGGACAGGGCCCGGCGTACGAGCAGTACTTC	CASRGQGPAYEQYF
.	TRBV7-9	few	TRBJ2-2	TGTGCCAGCAGCTTATCAGGAAGATCCGGGGAGCTGTTTTTT	CASSLSGRSGELFF
.	TRBV30	.	TRBJ1-5	TGTGCCTGGAGGCAGGGGAACAATCAGCCCCAGCATTTT	CAWRQGNNQPQHF
.	TRBV6-1	few	TRBJ1-1	TGTGCCAGCAGTGATCAAAGAGGGGCTTTCTTT	CASSDQRGAFF
.	TRBV5-4	few	TRBJ2-1	TGTGCCAGCAGCTTGGAATTAGCGCGACACAATGAGCAGTTCTTC	CASSLELARHNEQFF
TRBD2	TRBV9	.	TRBJ2-1	TGTGCCAGCAGCGTAGGAGGTAGCGGGAGGGCATATGAGCAGTTCTTC	CASSVGGSGRAYEQFF
.	TRBV10-2	.	TRBJ1-5	TGCGCCAGCAGTGAGGGCCGGGCAGGACAGAATCAGCCCCAGCATTTT	CASSEGRAGQNQPQHF
.	TRBV19	once	TRBJ1-2	TGTGCCAGTAGTATAGAGGCGGGCTATGGCTACACCTTC	CASSIEAGYGYTF
TRBD1	TRBV20-1	.	TRBJ1-1	TGCAGTGCTGACAGGGGCACTGAAGCTTTCTTT	CSADRGTEAFF
TRBD1	TRBV7-8	.	TRBJ1-5	TGTGCCAGCAGCTTCGGACAGGGAAGCAATCAGCCCCAGCATTTT	CASSFGQGSNQPQHF
.	TRBV18	.	TRBJ1-5	TGTGCCAGCTCACCACCGATGACAGTTCCCAATCAGCCCCAGCATTTT	CASSPPMTVPNQPQHF
.	TRBV27	.	TRBJ2-3	TGTGCCAGCAGAATTCCTAGCACAGATACGCAGTATTTT	CASRIPSTDTQYF
.	TRBV6-5	few	TRBJ1-2	TGTGCCAGCACCTACCGCCAGGGAGCGGGCTACACCTTC	CASTYRQGAGYTF
TRBD1	TRBV30	.	TRBJ1-2	TGTGCCTGGAGTGTACAGGGGATTAACTATGGCTACACCTTC	CAWSVQGINYGYTF
.	TRBV15	.	TRBJ2-2	TGTGCCACCTCGTTTAGCCTCACCGGGGAGCTGTTTTTT	CATSFSLTGELFF
TRBD1	TRBV5-1	medium-sized	TRBJ2-2	TGCGCCAGCAGCGCCGTGACAGGGGGCACCGGGGAGCTGTTTTTT	CASSAVTGGTGELFF
.	TRBV29-1	once	TRBJ2-5	TGCAGCGTCGCCTGGTCCCAAGAGACCCAGTACTTC	CSVAWSQETQYF
.	TRBV21-1	.	TRBJ1-1	TGTGCCAGCAGCAATGGAGGACAGGGGGCGATTTTCACTGAAGCTTTCTTT	CASSNGGQGAIFTEAFF
.	TRBV27	.	TRBJ1-1	TGTGCCAGCCGGTTAGGGGAAACGGGGGTGCGCACTGAAGCTTTCTTT	CASRLGETGVRTEAFF